One sample yielded the 20 T cell receptor beta chains listed below, sequenced in a study of blood T cell repertoires in COVID-19. TCRdb keeps only in-frame clones here, not all; method: immunoSEQ multiplex PCR. The sample shows 200,000 or so clones, roughly nine tenths of them seen only once. The sample consisted of peripheral blood. These receptors originate from a man in his sixties who had recovered from COVID-19.

V gene TRBV10-3 combines with J gene TRBJ2-1; TRBD1 matches 12 bases. V shed 10 bases, J shed 6 bases, and the junction held 7 bases outside the gene matches. Germline lookup yields CDR1 ENHRY and CDR2 SYGVKD. The CDR3 has 14 residues. The CDR3 DNA is TGTGCCAGTTCCCCGGGACAGGGGGCCAATGAGCAGTTCTTC. Residues: CASSPGQGANEQFF.

CDR3 coding DNA: TGTGCCAGTAGCATTGAACGGGGCTCCTATAATTCACCCCTCCACTTT. Translation gives CASSIERGSYNSPLHF. The gene calls are TRBV19 and TRBJ1-6; D unresolved. Trimming left V 6 bases short and J 0 bases short, with 12 bases between. Germline lookup yields CDR1 LNHDA and CDR2 SQIVND (reference sequence). CDR3 length: 16 amino acids.

This chain uses TRBV9 with TRBJ2-1, with D perhaps TRBD2 (5 bases). Trimming stripped 0 bases from V and 7 bases from J, with 11 bases between. The CDR3 runs 14 residues. CDR1 is SGDLS, CDR2 YYNGEE, per germline. The CDR3 loop reads CASSVATGTNEQFF. CDR3 coding DNA: TGTGCCAGCAGCGTAGCTACGGGAACGAATGAGCAGTTCTTC.

The chain employs TRBV11-2 and TRBJ1-2, with no clear D. Trimming stripped 5 bases from V and 0 bases from J, with 13 bases between. The CDR3 runs to 15 residues. The germline V gene encodes CDR1 SGHAT and CDR2 FQNNGV. The CDR3 sequence is CASSDFGGSNYGYTF. The DNA for the CDR3 is TGTGCCAGCAGCGACTTCGGCGGATCTAACTATGGCTACACCTTC.

V gene TRBV12-3 or TRBV12-4 combines with J gene TRBJ1-3, with a tentative D call TRBD1 (5 bases). The V end lost 8 bases, the J end lost 4 bases, and 9 bases lay between the germline ends. The CDR3 length is 12 residues. The chain's CDR3 is CASRGRGNTIYF. The CDR3 region has the DNA TGTGCCAGCCGGGGGAGGGGAAACACCATATATTTT.

The rearrangement joins TRBV3-1 (or the pseudogene TRBV3-2) to TRBJ1-4; 9 bases match TRBD1. CDR3 length equals 17 residues. Losses at the gene ends were 3 bases for V and 0 bases for J; bases not matched to a gene: 5. CDR1 and CDR2 from the germline V gene are LGHDT and YNNKEL (reference sequence). The CDR3 reads CASSQWGQGATNEKLFF. The CDR3 DNA is TGTGCCAGCAGCCAGTGGGGACAGGGAGCAACTAATGAAAAACTGTTTTTT.

The V and J genes are TRBV24-1 and TRBJ1-5, with D possibly being TRBD1 (6 bases). Trimming stripped 4 bases from V and 0 bases from J, with 9 bases between. The CDR3 is made up of 15 amino acids. Germline assignment: CDR1 KGHDR and CDR2 SFDVKD. As DNA, the CDR3 is TGTGCCACCAGTGAACAGGGTTATAGCAATCAGCCCCAGCATTTT. This sequence encodes CATSEQGYSNQPQHF.

V and J are TRBV13 and TRBJ1-1, with TRBD1 as a possible D gene (5 bases). Germline V gives CDR1 PRHDT, CDR2 FYEKMQ (reference sequence). CDR3 length: 18 amino acids. Deletions cut 0 bases from V and 0 bases from J, with 17 bases between. CDR3 amino acids: CASSLGLRGWGVNTEAFF. As DNA, the CDR3 is TGTGCCAGCAGCTTAGGCCTAAGGGGTTGGGGTGTGAACACTGAAGCTTTCTTT.

The rearrangement links TRBV28 to TRBJ2-7, with TRBD2 as a possible D gene (6 bases). V lost 6 bases, J lost 0 bases, and 12 bases lay in between. The germline gives CDR1 MDHEN, CDR2 SYDVKM. This CDR3 region has 14 residues. The CDR3 DNA sequence: TGTGCCAGCAGAGTCCAGCGGGCCTCCTACGAGCAGTACTTC. It specifies CASRVQRASYEQYF.

The V and J genes are TRBV29-1 and TRBJ1-2; TRBD1 aligns across 10 bases. CDR1 SQVTM and CDR2 ANQGSEA come from the germline V gene. V shed 3 bases and J 4 bases; nucleotides not matched to a gene: 5. This CDR3 has 14 amino acids. The CDR3 is CSVEGQGRIYGYTF. In nucleotides, the CDR3 is TGCAGCGTTGAGGGACAGGGGCGCATCTATGGCTACACCTTC. Combining the CDR3 with reference TRBV29-1 and TRBJ1-2 gives the whole variable domain SAVISQKPSRDICQRGTSLTIQCQVDSQVTMMFWYRQQPGQSLTLIATANQGSEATYESGFVIDKFPISRPNLTFSTLTVSNMSPEDSSIYLCSVEGQGRIYGYTFGSGTRLTVV.

Remarks on this clone: Other DNA sequences within the sample encode an identical CDR3. This chain joins TRBV15 and TRBJ2-7; 9 bases are a match to TRBD1. V lost 1 base and J lost 5; bases outside the gene matches: 3. The CDR3 contains 14 residues. CDR1 and CDR2 (germline): LNHNV, YYDKDF (reference sequence). The DNA for the CDR3 is TGTGCCACCAGCAGAGGACAGGGGGTCCACGAGCAGTACTTC. Protein sequence: CATSRGQGVHEQYF.

The genes are TRBV28 and TRBJ2-1; TRBD2 agrees at 11 bases. V trimming: 4 bases; J trimming: 6 bases; junction bases outside the gene matches: 8. Germline loops: CDR1 MDHEN, CDR2 SYDVKM. This CDR3 comprises 16 residues. Here the CDR3 reads CASSSTTSGALNEQFF. CDR3 sequence (DNA): TGTGCCAGCAGTTCGACGACTAGCGGGGCTCTCAATGAGCAGTTCTTC.

The table lists this clone with a few counts. V and J are TRBV5-1 and TRBJ2-1, with 10 nucleotides matching TRBD2. V trimming: 1 base; J trimming: 8 bases; junction bases outside the gene matches: 3. The germline V gene encodes CDR1 SGHRS and CDR2 YFSETQ. CDR3 length: 14 residues. In DNA form, the CDR3 reads TGCGCCAGCAGCTTGAAGCGGGAGGGCTATGAGCAGTTCTTC. Its translation is CASSLKREGYEQFF.

The chain joins TRBV4-3 to TRBJ2-1, with D possibly matching TRBD1 (6 bases). This CDR3 is built from 13 residues. V was clipped by 0 bases and J by 12 bases, with 12 bases between them. Germline V gives CDR1 LGHNA, CDR2 YSLEER. DNA of the CDR3: TGCGCCAGCAGCCAAGAAGCCGGGACATCGCAGTTCTTC. Protein product: CASSQEAGTSQFF.

The V call is TRBV12-3 or TRBV12-4, the J call TRBJ2-1; D not certain. The CDR3 length is 12 residues. Trimming cost V 4 bases and J 10 bases, with 11 bases left between them. The CDR3 protein is CASSSTVTEQFF. Written as DNA, the CDR3 is TGTGCCAGCAGTTCCACTGTCACCGAGCAGTTCTTC.

CDR3 region: CASSEGGFGEKLFF. CDR3 nucleotide sequence: TGTGCCAGCAGTGAAGGAGGGTTTGGTGAAAAACTGTTTTTT. This chain connects TRBV2 to TRBJ1-4; D is uncertain. CDR1 and CDR2 from the germline V gene are SNHLY and FYNNEI. The V end lost 1 base, the J end lost 7 bases, and 10 bases lay between the germline ends. CDR3 length equals 14 residues.

The rearrangement uses TRBV3-1 (or the pseudogene TRBV3-2) and TRBJ2-7; D remains unclear. The CDR3 is made up of 14 amino acids. Per the germline V gene, CDR1 is LGHDT and CDR2 is YNNKEL (reference sequence). With 4 bases removed from V and 0 bases from J, the gap between germline ends came to 10 bases. The DNA for the CDR3 is TGTGCCAGCAGCCGCGAGCCGAGCTCCTACGAGCAGTACTTC. Protein sequence: CASSREPSSYEQYF.

V and J are TRBV10-3 and TRBJ1-5; D is possibly TRBD1 (5 bases). The V end lost 7 bases, the J end lost 5 bases, and 9 bases lay between the germline ends. Germline V gives CDR1 ENHRY, CDR2 SYGVKD. The CDR3 covers 12 residues. CDR3 residues: CAIKGTDQPQHF. The CDR3 DNA follows: TGTGCCATCAAGGGGACTGATCAGCCCCAGCATTTT.

V gene TRBV19 combines with J gene TRBJ1-2, with D unclear. The CDR3 runs to 12 residues. Trimming removed 1 base at V and 4 bases at J, with 4 bases between. Germline CDR1 and CDR2: LNHDA and SQIVND (reference sequence). CDR3 residues: CASSIARYGYTF. The CDR3 DNA is TGTGCCAGTAGTATAGCCCGCTATGGCTACACCTTC.

The chain employs TRBV19 and TRBJ2-4, with 7 bases matching TRBD2. Trimming removed 2 bases from V and 8 bases from J; junction bases left unmatched: 3. CDR3 size: 13 residues. CDR1 is LNHDA and CDR2 is SQIVND in the germline V gene (reference sequence). The CDR3 here is CASSILGRDIQYF. The CDR3 DNA reads as TGTGCCAGTAGTATACTGGGGAGGGACATTCAGTACTTC.